These 28 T cell receptor beta chains originate from one sample sequenced in a study of T cells after posttransplantation cyclophosphamide listed by TCRdb under 2016. Library preparation used the immunoSEQ multiplex PCR assay. TCRdb mirrors the immuneACCESS table, restricted to in-frame sequences. Some clones are absent from its copies; in checked studies, under half trace to an unresolved V gene, and the reason for the others is unknown. The data for this sample show tens of thousands of clones, each detected more than once. The top ten clonotypes cover 1.5% to 2% of the sample. This specimen's treatment or condition label, interpreted: high-dose cyclophosphamide on days +3 and +4 as single-agent GVHD prophylaxis. Patients in the PTCy group got busulfan and fludarabine conditioning, a marrow graft from a related or unrelated donor, and cyclophosphamide on days +3 and +4. The sequencing here drew on PBMCs, taken after allogeneic stem cell transplant with posttransplant cyclophosphamide. All receptors come from a male patient in his late teens or twenties who received an allogeneic stem cell transplant from a related donor, was CMV-positive, and had no GVHD. Some T cells seen after a transplant may have their origin in the graft donor.

Many counts were recorded for this clone. The chain couples TRBV7-6 to TRBJ2-1, with D perhaps matching TRBD2 (7 bases). Germline V lookup: CDR1 SGHVS, CDR2 FNYEAQ. This CDR3 has 16 residues. The V and J ends lost 1 base and 1 base respectively, with 11 bases between them. In DNA form, the CDR3 reads TGTGCCAGCAGCTTAGATGAGGGGGGGTCCTACAATGAGCAGTTCTTC. Its protein product is CASSLDEGGSYNEQFF.

The chain uses TRBV11-2 and TRBJ2-3, with D possibly being TRBD2 (6 bases). CDR3 size: 17 residues. Germline assignment: CDR1 SGHAT and CDR2 FQNNGV. Deletions cut 1 base from V and 0 bases from J, with 14 bases between. CDR3 residues: CASSLGVASESTDTQYF. CDR3 coding DNA: TGTGCCAGCAGCTTAGGAGTCGCTAGCGAGAGCACAGATACGCAGTATTTT.

This clone was seen many times. The chain recombines TRBV5-5 with TRBJ2-1, with D perhaps matching TRBD2 (6 bases). The V end was cut by 0 bases, the J end by 14 bases, with 21 bases between. CDR1 and CDR2 from the germline V gene are SGHKS and YYEKEE (reference sequence). The CDR3 runs 15 residues. The CDR3 DNA reads TGTGCCAGCAGCTTGGCCGGGGGAACTAACCCTGGGGAGTTCTTC. It codes for CASSLAGGTNPGEFF.

The sample holds many counts of this clone. The V gene is TRBV5-1, the J gene TRBJ2-6, with 7 bases that match TRBD1. This CDR3 is 13 amino acids long. From germline, CDR1 is SGHRS and CDR2 YFSETQ. V lost 3 bases to trimming and J lost 11 bases; unmatched junction nucleotides: 5. CDR3 DNA sequence: TGCGCCAGCAGCTCTTTAGGGACAGACGTCCTGACTTTC. This translates into CASSSLGTDVLTF.

This clone was counted ten times or more. The chain combines TRBV27 with TRBJ2-6, with D maybe TRBD2 (6 bases). This CDR3 comprises 16 residues. V dropped 3 bases and J dropped 1 base, with 10 bases sitting between them. Per germline, CDR1 MNHEY and CDR2 SMNVEV (reference sequence). The CDR3 sequence is CASSFGGGSGANVLTF. The CDR3 bases are TGTGCCAGCAGTTTTGGAGGAGGGTCTGGGGCCAACGTCCTGACTTTC.

This clone was observed at least ten times. The chain carries TRBV15 and TRBJ2-5, with 10 bases that match TRBD1. The CDR3 contains 16 residues. Looked up from germline, CDR1 is LNHNV and CDR2 is YYDKDF (reference sequence). J lost 2 bases, V lost 3 bases, and 6 bases had no gene match. The CDR3 loop reads CATSSWTGGIQETQYF. As DNA, the CDR3 is TGTGCCACCAGCAGTTGGACAGGGGGGATTCAAGAGACCCAGTACTTC.

This clone was detected only a few times. One junction end disagrees with the germline gene, perhaps due to a read error. This sequence joins TRBV27 and TRBJ2-2; 9 bases align to TRBD1. Looked up from germline, CDR1 is MNHEY and CDR2 is SMNVEV (reference sequence). This CDR3 comprises 17 residues. The CDR3: CAGSWGTGLPNTGELFF. DNA of the CDR3: TGTGCCGGCAGTTGGGGGACAGGGCTACCGAACACCGGGGAGCTGTTTTTT.

In this sample, this clone turned up many times. The chain has TRBV9 and TRBJ2-1; no definite D call. Germline CDR1 and CDR2: SGDLS and YYNGEE. The CDR3 has 12 residues. V was trimmed by 4 bases and J by 6 bases, leaving 8 bases between them. CDR3 in amino acids: CASSPSPNEQFF. The CDR3 DNA is TGTGCCAGCAGCCCTAGTCCCAATGAGCAGTTCTTC.

There are many counts of this clone. The chain links TRBV27 to TRBJ1-5; maybe TRBD1 (5 bases). Germline lookup yields CDR1 MNHEY and CDR2 SMNVEV (reference sequence). V lost 5 bases, J lost 3 bases, and 14 bases lay in between. CDR3 length: 15 residues. The CDR3 loop is CASSRTPSANQPQHF. The CDR3 DNA reads as TGTGCCAGCAGTCGGACACCGTCGGCCAATCAGCCCCAGCATTTT.

There are many counts of this clone. The gene calls are TRBV7-9 and TRBJ2-7; 8 bases align to TRBD1. The CDR3 contains 13 residues. Germline loops: CDR1 SEHNR, CDR2 FQNEAQ (reference sequence). The junction had 4 bases not matched to a gene; V was cut back by 3 bases and J by 6 bases. In DNA form, the CDR3 reads TGTGCCAGCAGCTTCCGAGACAGGGGCGAGCAGTACTTC. Protein sequence: CASSFRDRGEQYF.

This clone occurred many times. CDR3 region: CASSSSEYEQYF. In nucleotides, the CDR3 is TGTGCCAGCAGTTCTAGCGAGTACGAGCAGTACTTC. V gene TRBV28 combines with J gene TRBJ2-7; D perhaps matches TRBD2 (6 bases). Between the trimmed V and J ends, which lost 4 bases and 4 bases, there was a span of 8 bases. CDR3 length: 12 amino acids. Germline V gene sequence: CDR1 MDHEN, CDR2 SYDVKM.

This clone was picked up many times. This chain connects TRBV11-3 to TRBJ2-3; 7 bases are a match to TRBD1. Germline CDR1 is SGHNT and CDR2 is YENEEA. V shed 5 bases and J 5 bases; nucleotides not matched to a gene: 16. This CDR3 has 17 residues. The CDR3 loop reads CASSPPRQGRHQDTQYF. In DNA form, the CDR3 reads TGTGCCAGCAGCCCTCCCCGACAGGGACGGCACCAAGATACGCAGTATTTT.

This clone was recorded at least ten times. The V gene is TRBV7-9, the J gene TRBJ1-2; 7 positions agree with TRBD1. The trim removed 2 bases at V and 4 bases at J, leaving 4 bases unmatched. CDR1 SEHNR and CDR2 FQNEAQ come from the germline V gene (reference sequence). CDR3 length equals 14 residues. CDR3 sequence: CASSLSGTVYGYTF. The CDR3 DNA reads as TGTGCCAGCAGCTTATCCGGGACAGTCTATGGCTACACCTTC.

At least ten counts were recorded for this clone. This chain connects TRBV4-3 to TRBJ2-1; no firm D call. Germline V gene lookup returns CDR1 LGHNA and CDR2 YSLEER. Trimming removed 2 bases from V and 7 bases from J, with 9 bases in between. There are 13 residues in the CDR3. The CDR3 region has the DNA TGCGCCAGCAGCCAAACGTGGCGGAATGAGCAGTTCTTC. Protein: CASSQTWRNEQFF.

This clone was detected many times. This chain links TRBV7-6 with TRBJ2-3; 8 bases agree with TRBD2. The CDR3 is 15 residues long. From germline, CDR1 is SGHVS and CDR2 FNYEAQ. V dropped 8 bases and J dropped 0; count of bases not matched to a gene: 7. The CDR3 protein is CASRLERGSTDTQYF. The CDR3 DNA is TGTGCCAGCCGCCTCGAGCGGGGGAGCACAGATACGCAGTATTTT.

This clone was recorded at least ten times. The chain joins TRBV6-5 to TRBJ1-6, with 9 bases lining up with TRBD1. V lost 2 bases to trimming and J lost 3 bases; unmatched junction nucleotides: 2. The germline V gene has CDR1 MNHEY and CDR2 SVGAGI. The CDR3 spans 16 residues. The CDR3 sequence is CASSYRTGVYNSPLHF. The CDR3 coding sequence is TGTGCCAGCAGTTACCGGACAGGGGTCTATAATTCACCCCTCCACTTT.

This clone was seen repeatedly, ten times or more. V gene TRBV25-1 combines with J gene TRBJ1-2; the D gene is possibly TRBD1 (6 bases). With 5 bases removed from V and 1 base from J, the gap between germline ends came to 17 bases. The V gene's germline CDR1 is MGHDK and CDR2 SYGVNS. CDR3 length equals 16 residues. In DNA, the CDR3 is TGTGCCAGCAGTACCGATGGGGGGGCCAATAACTATGGCTACACCTTC. Translated, it gives CASSTDGGANNYGYTF.

This clone was picked up many times. The chain uses TRBV27 and TRBJ2-7, with D tentatively TRBD2 (6 bases). CDR3 length: 12 residues. V lost 3 bases and J lost 7, with 10 bases in between. Germline CDR1 and CDR2: MNHEY and SMNVEV (reference sequence). The CDR3, as DNA: TGTGCCAGCAGTTTTCTGGGGGGAGAGCAGTACTTC. Its protein product is CASSFLGGEQYF.

This clone is categorized as medium-sized. J is TRBJ1-1 and V is TRBV19, with D maybe TRBD1 (5 bases). The CDR3 runs to 13 residues. Germline V gene data show CDR1 as LNHDA and CDR2 as SQIVND (reference sequence). V was cut by 5 bases and J by 8 bases, with 15 bases left in between. The CDR3 sequence is CASSPRVGGEAFF. CDR3 DNA sequence: TGTGCCAGTAGTCCCCGTGTCGGGGGAGAAGCTTTCTTT. Supplemented by reference TRBV19 and TRBJ1-1, the full variable domain reads DGGITQSPKYLFRKEGQNVTLSCEQNLNHDAMYWYRQDPGQGLRLIYYSQIVNDFQKGDIAEGYSVSREKKESFPLTVTSAQKNPTAFYLCASSPRVGGEAFFGQGTRLTVV.

This clone was detected ten times or more. This sequence joins TRBV7-3 and TRBJ2-1, with 7 nucleotides matching TRBD1. CDR1 is SGHTA and CDR2 is FQGTGA in the germline V gene. This CDR3 has 15 residues. Losses at the gene ends were 4 bases for V and 7 bases for J; bases not matched to a gene: 10. This CDR3 is CASSSAAQGKNEQFF. The DNA of the CDR3 is TGTGCCAGCAGCTCCGCGGCACAGGGGAAGAATGAGCAGTTCTTC.

This clone was counted many times. J is TRBJ2-5 and V is TRBV20-1, with unresolved D. The CDR3 runs to 10 residues. Germline V gives CDR1 DFQATT, CDR2 SNEGSKA (reference sequence). V was clipped by 3 bases and J by 5 bases, with 4 bases between them. DNA of the CDR3: TGCAGTGCTAGCGGGGAGACCCAGTACTTC. As protein: CSASGETQYF.

This clone was observed many times. The chain carries TRBV29-1 and TRBJ2-7; TRBD1 matches 7 bases. CDR3 length equals 11 residues. Trimming took 7 bases from V and 6 from J; bases not matched to a gene: 6. Germline-derived CDR1 and CDR2 are SQVTM and ANQGSEA. The DNA of the CDR3 is TGCAGCGCCAGACAGGGCCTCGAGCAGTACTTC. The encoded protein is CSARQGLEQYF.

The sample holds many counts of this clone. This sequence joins TRBV5-8 and TRBJ1-1; D unresolved. Trimming shortened V by 1 base and J by 1 base, and 14 bases separated the two germline ends. The CDR3 has 16 amino acids. Germline V gives CDR1 SGHTS, CDR2 YDEGEE. CDR3 DNA sequence: TGTGCCAGCAGCTTGCTAATGGGAGGCGCGAACACTGAAGCTTTCTTT. This codes for CASSLLMGGANTEAFF. Supplemented by reference TRBV5-8 and TRBJ1-1, the full variable domain reads EAGVTQSPTHLIKTRGQQATLRCSPISGHTSVYWYQQALGLGLQFLLWYDEGEERNRGNFPPRFSGRQFPNYSSELNVNALELEDSALYLCASSLLMGGANTEAFFGQGTRLTVV.

This clone showed up many times. The genes are TRBV5-1 and TRBJ2-3; 8 bases agree with TRBD1. Germline V gene sequence: CDR1 SGHRS, CDR2 YFSETQ. CDR3 length: 15 residues. The V gene end was trimmed by 2 bases and the J gene end by 6 bases; junction bases not matched to a gene: 8. CDR3 region: CASSLTGGTVDTQYF. CDR3 nucleotide sequence: TGCGCCAGCAGCTTAACAGGGGGGACGGTGGATACGCAGTATTTT. Combining the CDR3 with reference TRBV5-1 and TRBJ2-3 gives the whole variable domain KAGVTQTPRYLIKTRGQQVTLSCSPISGHRSVSWYQQTPGQGLQFLFEYFSETQRNKGNFPGRFSGRQFSNSRSEMNVSTLELGDSALYLCASSLTGGTVDTQYFGPGTRLTVL.

This clone was recorded at least ten times. The chain recombines TRBV19 with TRBJ2-3; tentatively, D is TRBD1 (6 bases). The CDR3 loop spans 17 amino acids. V was cut by 5 bases and J by 1 base, with 19 bases left in between. Germline assignment: CDR1 LNHDA and CDR2 SQIVND (reference sequence). This CDR3 is CASSRKGLAGGTDTQYF. The CDR3 region has the DNA TGTGCCAGTAGTCGGAAAGGGCTAGCAGGGGGCACAGATACGCAGTATTTT.

This clone was detected many times. This chain uses TRBV5-1 with TRBJ2-5, with TRBD1 matching over 10 bases. Germline CDR1 and CDR2: SGHRS and YFSETQ. J gave up 5 bases and V 4 bases, and 8 bases lay outside the gene matches. The CDR3 contains 15 residues. The CDR3 here is CASSPRTGGDETQYF. CDR3 in DNA: TGCGCCAGCAGCCCGAGGACAGGGGGAGACGAGACCCAGTACTTC.

This clone showed up many times. This rearrangement joins TRBV28 to TRBJ1-5; D is perhaps TRBD1 (6 bases). V gave up 3 bases and J gave up 5 bases, with 11 bases separating them. The V gene's germline CDR1 is MDHEN and CDR2 SYDVKM. This CDR3 is 14 amino acids long. This CDR3 is CASSLADRHQPQHF. CDR3 bases: TGTGCCAGCAGTTTGGCGGACAGACATCAGCCCCAGCATTTT.

Many counts were recorded for this clone. The rearrangement joins TRBV9 to TRBJ2-7; TRBD1 matches at 7 bases. Germline CDR1 SGDLS, CDR2 YYNGEE. Trimming at V came to 4 bases and at J to 7 bases, leaving 11 bases not matched to a gene. This CDR3 is 14 amino acids long. The CDR3 coding sequence is TGTGCCAGCAGCCCCCGACAGGGATTGAGGGAGCAGTACTTC. This encodes CASSPRQGLREQYF.